Sequencing of this T cell receptor beta chain was carried out in a study of T cell responses to AZD1222 COVID-19 vaccine. Only in-frame clones appear in the TCRdb table, and some are missing; sequencing was by immunoSEQ multiplex PCR. Found here are 110,000 or so clones, roughly 90% of them singletons; the top ten hold roughly 4.2%. This clone was recorded once. Trimming cost V 0 bases and J 7 bases; bases outside gene matches: 6. Germline V lookup: CDR1 SQVTM, CDR2 ANQGSEA. This CDR3 spans 15 amino acids. The V call is TRBV29-1, the J call TRBJ2-2, with TRBD1 matching 9 bases. Sequencing used peripheral blood, obtained 28 days after the second dose of the MenACWY control vaccine. This receptor was obtained from an adult who received the MenACWY meningococcal vaccine as a control. The CDR3 is CSVEDTGQGFGELFF. In DNA form, the CDR3 reads TGCAGCGTTGAAGATACAGGACAGGGGTTCGGGGAGCTGTTTTTT.